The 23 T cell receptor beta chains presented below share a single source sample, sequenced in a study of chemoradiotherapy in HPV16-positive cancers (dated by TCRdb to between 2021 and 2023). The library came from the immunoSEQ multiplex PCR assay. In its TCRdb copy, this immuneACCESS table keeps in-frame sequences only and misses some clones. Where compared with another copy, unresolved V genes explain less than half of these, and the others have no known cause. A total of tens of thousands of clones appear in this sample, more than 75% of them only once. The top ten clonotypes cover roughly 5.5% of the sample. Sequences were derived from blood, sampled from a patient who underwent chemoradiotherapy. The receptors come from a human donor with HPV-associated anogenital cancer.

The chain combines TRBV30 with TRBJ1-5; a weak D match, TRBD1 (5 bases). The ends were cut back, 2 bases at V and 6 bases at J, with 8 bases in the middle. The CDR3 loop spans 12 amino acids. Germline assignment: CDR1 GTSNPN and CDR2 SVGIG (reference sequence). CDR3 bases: TGTGCCTGGAGTCGTGGGGGTCAGCCCCAGCATTTT. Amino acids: CAWSRGGQPQHF.

For the CDR3, the DNA is TGCGCCAGCAGCTTCTCAGCAGATACGCAGTATTTT. This translates into CASSFSADTQYF. This rearrangement joins TRBV5-1 to TRBJ2-3, with no clear D. The CDR3 has 12 residues. From germline, CDR1 is SGHRS and CDR2 YFSETQ. Trimming left V 2 bases short and J 4 bases short, with 5 bases between.

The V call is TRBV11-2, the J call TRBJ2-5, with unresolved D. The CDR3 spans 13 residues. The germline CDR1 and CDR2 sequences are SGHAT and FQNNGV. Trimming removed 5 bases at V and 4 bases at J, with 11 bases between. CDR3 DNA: TGTGCCAGCAGCCCAATGGCCAGAGAGACCCAGTACTTC. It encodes CASSPMARETQYF.

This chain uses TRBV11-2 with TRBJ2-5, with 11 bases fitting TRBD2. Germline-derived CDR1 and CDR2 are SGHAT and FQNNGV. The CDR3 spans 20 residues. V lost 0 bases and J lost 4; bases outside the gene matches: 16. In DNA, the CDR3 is TGTGCCAGCAGCTTAGAGGGTAGCGGGGGGGCAGTTGGGCGGGCAGAGACCCAGTACTTC. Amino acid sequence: CASSLEGSGGAVGRAETQYF.

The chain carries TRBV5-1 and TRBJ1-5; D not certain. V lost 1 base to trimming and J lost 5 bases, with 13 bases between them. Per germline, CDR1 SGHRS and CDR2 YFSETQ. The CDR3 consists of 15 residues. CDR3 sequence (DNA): TGCGCCAGCAGCTTGAACCCTTGGGGAGATCAGCCCCAGCATTTT. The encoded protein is CASSLNPWGDQPQHF.

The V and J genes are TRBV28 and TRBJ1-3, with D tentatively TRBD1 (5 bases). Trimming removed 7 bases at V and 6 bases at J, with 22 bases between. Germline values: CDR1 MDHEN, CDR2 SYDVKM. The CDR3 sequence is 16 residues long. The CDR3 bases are TGTGCCAGCACCTATGGGACCGAAGGTTTGGAAAACACCATATATTTT. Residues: CASTYGTEGLENTIYF.

The CDR3 sequence is CASTNRPKNNEQFF. The CDR3 coding sequence is TGTGCCAGCACCAACAGACCTAAGAACAATGAGCAGTTCTTC. V usage is TRBV13 and J usage is TRBJ2-1; D call uncertain. CDR1 is PRHDT and CDR2 is FYEKMQ in the germline V gene (reference sequence). The CDR3 length is 14 residues. Trimming took off 7 bases at V and 5 bases at J, with 15 bases between the two ends.

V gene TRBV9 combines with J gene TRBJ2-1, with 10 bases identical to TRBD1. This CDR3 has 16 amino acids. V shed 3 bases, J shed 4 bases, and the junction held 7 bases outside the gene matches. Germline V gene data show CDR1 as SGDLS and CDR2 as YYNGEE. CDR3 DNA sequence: TGTGCCAGCAGCGCCCTGACAGGGGGCCCGTACAATGAGCAGTTCTTC. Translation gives CASSALTGGPYNEQFF.

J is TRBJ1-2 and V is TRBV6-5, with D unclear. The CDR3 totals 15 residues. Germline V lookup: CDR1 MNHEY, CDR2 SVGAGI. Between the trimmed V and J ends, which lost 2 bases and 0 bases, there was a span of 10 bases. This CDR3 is CASSYGVATNYGYTF. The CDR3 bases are TGTGCCAGCAGTTACGGCGTCGCTACTAACTATGGCTACACCTTC.

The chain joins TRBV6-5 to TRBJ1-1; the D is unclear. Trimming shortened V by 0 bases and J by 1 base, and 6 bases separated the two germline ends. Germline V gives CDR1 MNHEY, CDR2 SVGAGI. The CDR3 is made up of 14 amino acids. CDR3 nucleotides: TGTGCCAGCAGTTACTCGAGCCGGAACACTGAAGCTTTCTTT. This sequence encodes CASSYSSRNTEAFF.

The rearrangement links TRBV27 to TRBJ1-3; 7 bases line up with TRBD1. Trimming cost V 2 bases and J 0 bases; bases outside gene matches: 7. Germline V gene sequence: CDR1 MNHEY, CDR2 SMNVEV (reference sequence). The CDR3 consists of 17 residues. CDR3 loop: CASSLTRGTASGNTIYF. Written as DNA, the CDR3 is TGTGCCAGCAGTTTAACCCGCGGGACAGCCTCTGGAAACACCATATATTTT.

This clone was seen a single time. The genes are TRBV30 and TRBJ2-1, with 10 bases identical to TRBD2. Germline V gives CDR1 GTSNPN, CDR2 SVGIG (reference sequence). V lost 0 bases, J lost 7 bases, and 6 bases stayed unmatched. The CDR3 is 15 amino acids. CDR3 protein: CAWSVRLAGENEQFF. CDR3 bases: TGTGCCTGGAGTGTACGTCTAGCGGGGGAAAATGAGCAGTTCTTC.

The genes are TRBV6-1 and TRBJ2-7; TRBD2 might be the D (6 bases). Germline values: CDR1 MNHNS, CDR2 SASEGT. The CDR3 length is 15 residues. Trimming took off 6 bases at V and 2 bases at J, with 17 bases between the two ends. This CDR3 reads CASRGGFVPPYEQYV. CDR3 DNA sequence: TGTGCCAGCAGGGGGGGTTTTGTGCCACCCTACGAGCAGTACGTC.

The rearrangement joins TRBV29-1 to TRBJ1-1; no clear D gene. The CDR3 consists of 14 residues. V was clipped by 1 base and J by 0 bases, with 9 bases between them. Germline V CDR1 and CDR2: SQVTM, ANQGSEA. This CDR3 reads CSVEVDRVNTEAFF. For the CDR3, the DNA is TGCAGCGTTGAAGTGGATAGGGTGAACACTGAAGCTTTCTTT. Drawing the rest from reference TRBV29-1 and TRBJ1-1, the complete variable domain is SAVISQKPSRDICQRGTSLTIQCQVDSQVTMMFWYRQQPGQSLTLIATANQGSEATYESGFVIDKFPISRPNLTFSTLTVSNMSPEDSSIYLCSVEVDRVNTEAFFGQGTRLTVV.

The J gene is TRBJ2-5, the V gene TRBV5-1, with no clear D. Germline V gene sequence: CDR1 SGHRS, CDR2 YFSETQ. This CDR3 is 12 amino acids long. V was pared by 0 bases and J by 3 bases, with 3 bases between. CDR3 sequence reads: CASSLGEETQYF. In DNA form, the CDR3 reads TGCGCCAGCAGCTTGGGGGAAGAGACCCAGTACTTC.

The CDR3 loop is CSVPTSGTGAQGTQYF. DNA of the CDR3: TGCAGCGTGCCCACCTCCGGGACAGGGGCACAGGGTACGCAGTATTTT. This sequence joins TRBV29-1 and TRBJ2-3, with TRBD1 identical over 10 bases. This CDR3 contains 16 residues. After removal of 6 bases from V and 8 bases from J, the junction contained 17 bases not matched to a gene. Germline CDR1 SQVTM, CDR2 ANQGSEA.

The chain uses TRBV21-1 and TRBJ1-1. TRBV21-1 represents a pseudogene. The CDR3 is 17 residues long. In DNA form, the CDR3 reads TGTGCCAGCAGCAATTGTGTTAAGGGTTCCATGAACACTGAAGCTTTCTTT. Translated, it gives CASSNCVKGSMNTEAFF.

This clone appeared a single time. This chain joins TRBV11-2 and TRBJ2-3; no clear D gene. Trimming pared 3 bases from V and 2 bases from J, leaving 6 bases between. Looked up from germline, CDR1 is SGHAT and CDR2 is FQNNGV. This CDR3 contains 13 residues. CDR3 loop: CASSLGYTDTQYF. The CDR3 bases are TGTGCCAGCAGCTTGGGCTACACAGATACGCAGTATTTT.

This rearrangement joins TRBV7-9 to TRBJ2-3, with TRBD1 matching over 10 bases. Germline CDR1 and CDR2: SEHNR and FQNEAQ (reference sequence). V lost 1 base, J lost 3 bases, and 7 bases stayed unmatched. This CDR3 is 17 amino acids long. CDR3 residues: CASSLEGSGQGTDTQYF. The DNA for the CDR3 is TGTGCCAGCAGCTTAGAAGGCTCGGGACAGGGGACAGATACGCAGTATTTT.

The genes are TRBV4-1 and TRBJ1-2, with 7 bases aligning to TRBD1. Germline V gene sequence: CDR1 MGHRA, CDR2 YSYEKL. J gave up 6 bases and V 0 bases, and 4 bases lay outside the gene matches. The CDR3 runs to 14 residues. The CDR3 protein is CASSQDHTGDGYTF. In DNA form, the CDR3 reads TGCGCCAGCAGCCAAGATCACACAGGGGATGGCTACACCTTC.

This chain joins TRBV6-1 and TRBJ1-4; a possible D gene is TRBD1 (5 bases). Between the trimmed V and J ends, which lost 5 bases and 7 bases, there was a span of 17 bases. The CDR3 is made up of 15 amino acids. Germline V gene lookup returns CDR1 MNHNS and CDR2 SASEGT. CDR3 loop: CASSFPRVGVEKLFF. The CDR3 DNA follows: TGTGCCAGCAGTTTCCCCAGGGTCGGTGTTGAAAAACTGTTTTTT.

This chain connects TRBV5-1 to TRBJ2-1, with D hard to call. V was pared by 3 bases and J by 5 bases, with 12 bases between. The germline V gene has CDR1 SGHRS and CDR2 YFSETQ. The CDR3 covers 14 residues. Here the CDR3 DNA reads TGCGCCAGCAGCTCTCAGACAAGACACAATGAGCAGTTCTTC. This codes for CASSSQTRHNEQFF.

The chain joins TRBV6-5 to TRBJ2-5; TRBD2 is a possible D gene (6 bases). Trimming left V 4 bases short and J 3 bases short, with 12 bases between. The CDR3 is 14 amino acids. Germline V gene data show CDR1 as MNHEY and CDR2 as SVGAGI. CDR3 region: CASSSHGGKETQYF. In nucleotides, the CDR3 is TGTGCCAGCAGTTCCCATGGGGGGAAAGAGACCCAGTACTTC.